Described below is a single T cell receptor beta chain sequence and its context. The antigen is not known. Primers: 60 Vbeta forward and 13 Jbeta reverse. The assay was immunoSEQ multiplex PCR, and TCRdb's table has in-frame clones only and misses some. The data contain approximately 130,000 clones, around 77% of them singletons. The data stem from a study of cytomegalovirus exposure and HLA in healthy donors. Whole-study findings and limits: A few of the chains that were CMV-associated were confirmed in vitro to be specific for CMV antigens. Later analysis suggested links between common viral pathogens and several top significant clusters.

Germline lookup yields CDR1 GTSNPN and CDR2 SVGIG (reference sequence). The CDR3 covers 14 residues. The junction had 10 bases not matched to a gene; V was cut back by 7 bases and J by 2 bases. The V and J genes are TRBV30 and TRBJ1-1, with 7 bases matching TRBD1. Sequenced material: PBMCs. The clonotype comes from a man aged 50-60 years in good health and CMV-seronegative. CDR3 DNA sequence: TGTGCCTTACGAAGGGGGCGGACAAACACTGAAGCTTTCTTT. Translating gives CALRRGRTNTEAFF.